This T cell receptor (beta chain) was obtained from a study of T cells in Graves' hyperthyroidism and ophthalmopathy. Study-level information: Sampling of peripheral blood happened at initial diagnosis, prior to any treatment. Study-wide results and limits: Researchers found most expanded thyroid clonotypes above 0.001 in blood as well.

Turning to this clonotype: The target antigen is unknown.

An absence of ophthalmopathy progression within 18 months meant stable Graves' hyperthyroidism. Germline loops: CDR1 SEHNR, CDR2 FQNEAQ (reference sequence). This CDR3 contains 14 residues. V was clipped by 8 bases and J by 3 bases; unmatched bases: 9. Amplified TCR beta CDR3 regions derived from RNA transcripts. The study used the HTBI primer set for a first-round RT-PCR of the TCR CDR3. TCRdb used MiXCR to reprocess the multiplex PCR reads, holding one entry per CDR3 protein. The sample lists nearly 750,000 distinct CDR3 sequences, just over 35% occurring once. This clonotype originated in a woman between 40 and 55 years old with Graves' hyperthyroidism. The genes are TRBV7-9 and TRBJ2-7; 8 bases line up with TRBD2. The sample was blood. In nucleotides, the CDR3 is TGTGCCAGCTCACGAGAGCGGGAGAGCTACGAGCAGTACTTC. Translation gives CASSRERESYEQYF.